The rows below give T cell receptor beta chains drawn from one sample of a study of T cell responses to AZD1222 COVID-19 vaccine. This table comes from immunoSEQ multiplex PCR, and its TCRdb copy is limited to in-frame clones, with some not included. The sample holds about 150,000 clones, 88% seen once. Sequencing used peripheral blood, obtained on day 0 of MenACWY control vaccination. The receptors originated from an adult in good health. Each CDR3 is given with its conserved first and last residue. The D gene is left open where the match is weak. Size is omitted from some rows. Given values are once, few, many or a class for expanded clones.

j_call	d_call	v_call	clone_size	cdr3_aa	cdr3_nt
TRBJ1-2	.	TRBV20-1	.	CSASTAQWGYTF	TGCAGTGCCAGTACAGCCCAGTGGGGCTACACCTTC
TRBJ1-1	.	TRBV29-1	.	CSAATGEAFF	TGCAGCGCCGCAACAGGGGAAGCTTTCTTT
TRBJ2-3	TRBD1	TRBV18	.	CASSPQGGTDTQYF	TGTGCCAGCTCACCCCAGGGGGGCACAGATACGCAGTATTTT
TRBJ1-3	.	TRBV15	.	CATSRGGAREGNTIYF	TGTGCCACCAGCAGAGGAGGGGCCCGGGAGGGAAACACCATATATTTT
TRBJ2-1	TRBD2	TRBV10-3	medium-sized	CATFQAGGQGEQFF	TGTGCCACTTTCCAAGCGGGGGGCCAGGGTGAGCAGTTCTTC
TRBJ1-1	TRBD1	TRBV28	.	CASTQRTGYFTEAFF	TGTGCCAGCACCCAACGGACAGGTTACTTTACTGAAGCTTTCTTT
TRBJ2-1	.	TRBV20-1	few	CSASWLGGPGNEQFF	TGCAGTGCTAGTTGGCTGGGGGGGCCTGGCAATGAGCAGTTCTTC
TRBJ2-7	.	TRBV6-5	.	CASRFLGNYEQYF	TGTGCCAGCAGGTTCTTAGGGAACTACGAGCAGTACTTC
TRBJ1-5	.	TRBV7-8	.	CASSLGRSRNQPQHF	TGTGCCAGCAGCTTAGGTCGCAGCCGCAATCAGCCCCAGCATTTT
TRBJ2-1	TRBD2	TRBV7-3	.	CASSFRGGSSYNEQFF	TGTGCCAGCAGCTTTCGCGGGGGGAGCTCCTACAATGAGCAGTTCTTC
TRBJ1-5	.	TRBV4-2	.	CASSQDSVGPQHF	TGTGCCAGCAGCCAAGATTCAGTGGGGCCCCAGCATTTT
TRBJ2-4	.	TRBV7-2	.	CASSLGGYDLAKNIQYF	TGTGCCAGCAGCTTAGGGGGCTACGACCTAGCCAAAAACATTCAGTACTTC
TRBJ1-1	TRBD1	TRBV7-2	.	CASSLGQGYEWTEAFF	TGTGCCAGCAGCTTGGGACAGGGGTATGAGTGGACTGAAGCTTTCTTT
TRBJ1-1	.	TRBV6-5	.	CASSFIKGYAEAFF	TGTGCCAGCAGTTTCATTAAGGGGTATGCTGAAGCTTTCTTT
TRBJ2-3	.	TRBV3-1/TRBV3-2	.	CASSQDLRGAPADTQYF	TGTGCCAGCAGCCAAGATCTTCGGGGGGCGCCGGCAGATACGCAGTATTTT
TRBJ1-5	.	TRBV12-3/TRBV12-4	.	CASSLDTQKPQHF	TGTGCCAGCAGTTTAGACACCCAAAAGCCCCAGCATTTT
TRBJ2-7	TRBD2	TRBV7-6	.	CASSLGTSDTYEQYF	TGTGCCAGCAGCCTCGGGACTAGCGATACCTACGAGCAGTACTTC
TRBJ2-1	.	TRBV6-2/TRBV6-3	.	CASSYLGGRGNEQFF	TGTGCCAGCAGTTACTTGGGGGGACGGGGCAATGAGCAGTTCTTC
TRBJ1-1	TRBD1	TRBV11-3	.	CASGDRENTEAFF	TGTGCCAGCGGGGACAGGGAAAACACTGAAGCTTTCTTT
TRBJ1-2	.	TRBV6-1	.	CASSATGRGTNYGYTF	TGTGCCAGCAGTGCGACAGGTAGAGGAACTAACTATGGCTACACCTTC
TRBJ1-1	.	TRBV18	.	CASSPQGPMNTEAFF	TGTGCCAGCTCACCACAGGGGCCGATGAACACTGAAGCTTTCTTT
TRBJ2-1	.	TRBV5-1	once	CASRNQNSYNEQFF	TGCGCCAGCAGGAACCAGAACTCCTACAATGAGCAGTTCTTC
TRBJ2-6	.	TRBV28	few	CASSWDHTSGTLANVLTF	TGTGCCAGCAGTTGGGACCACACTTCCGGGACCCTGGCCAACGTCCTGACTTTC
TRBJ2-3	.	TRBV6-2/TRBV6-3	.	CASSYMAEGDTQYF	TGTGCCAGCAGTTACATGGCGGAAGGGGATACGCAGTATTTT
TRBJ1-1	.	TRBV6-5	.	CASSYGPAGEAFF	TGTGCCAGCAGCTATGGCCCGGCGGGTGAAGCTTTCTTT
TRBJ1-1	.	TRBV2	.	CASLPWEEVTEAFF	TGTGCCAGCTTACCCTGGGAGGAAGTCACTGAAGCTTTCTTT
TRBJ2-3	TRBD2	TRBV7-9	.	CASSELAVDTQYF	TGTGCCAGCAGCGAACTAGCGGTAGATACGCAGTATTTT
TRBJ1-2	.	TRBV24-1	.	CATSKGQRGGYTF	TGTGCCACCAGTAAGGGGCAAAGGGGTGGCTACACCTTC